Listed below are T cell receptor beta chains from one sample, sequenced in a study of blood T cell repertoires in COVID-19. The data were produced by immunoSEQ multiplex PCR, yet TCRdb's version contains in-frame clones alone and is incomplete. The sample carries about half a million clones, approximately 85% recorded once. Material for sequencing was peripheral blood. Receptor source: a human donor in a cohort sampled during active COVID-19. Each CDR3 is given without its conserved first and last residue. The order of the fields is J gene, V gene, CDR3 protein.

>TRBJ1-6|TRBV5-4
ASSLEVPYNSPLH
>TRBJ2-1|TRBV11-2
ASSQRATGTSVDEQF
>TRBJ2-2|TRBV19
ASSIAASGRTDGELF
>TRBJ2-2|TRBV9
ASSVTDRSNTGELF
>TRBJ1-1|TRBV10-1
ASSESRTGRSTEAF
>TRBJ1-1|TRBV6-5
ASSADRATEAF
>TRBJ1-2|TRBV6-5
ATTTGRGYT
>TRBJ1-4|TRBV28
ASRQGGNEKLF
>TRBJ2-5|TRBV7-2
ASRNGLAAAKETQY
>TRBJ2-7|TRBV15
ATSYDPGNGGSEQY
>TRBJ2-2|TRBV28
ASSFLAGGSGGELF
>TRBJ1-5|TRBV19
ASSTGQGAQPQH
>TRBJ1-4|TRBV13
ASSLGGLATNEKLF
>TRBJ2-1|TRBV20-1
SASAGTSGRVEQF
>TRBJ1-2|TRBV18
ASSPEIPGGSGYT
>TRBJ1-5|TRBV19
ASSIQQGNNQPQH
>TRBJ2-2|TRBV7-2
ASSSNDRLRAGELF
>TRBJ2-6|TRBV28
ASSGEGVAGANVLT
>TRBJ2-1|TRBV9
AREASGSGRSYNEQF
>TRBJ2-1|TRBV24-1
ATSDLGVGGNEQF
>TRBJ1-1|TRBV6-5
ASSYGGTEAF
>TRBJ2-3|TRBV19
ASRLAATDTQY
>TRBJ2-1|TRBV12-5
ASGLSPRTSSYNEQF
>TRBJ2-1|TRBV9
ASSVNSAYNEQF
>TRBJ2-1|TRBV7-2
ASSLAWRLAGASNEQF
>TRBJ2-2|TRBV9
ASSAGPQGRNTGELF
>TRBJ2-3|TRBV6-5
AITLPGPDTQY
>TRBJ1-1|TRBV2
ASRAPLTGNTEAF
>TRBJ2-1|TRBV11-2
ASSSGQGARNEQF
>TRBJ2-1|TRBV5-1
ASSLVRREGPDEQF
>TRBJ2-6|TRBV7-2
ARTGGTAANVLT
>TRBJ1-5|TRBV4-1
ASSQDGTGGDQPQH
>TRBJ1-2|TRBV28
ASSKQGAGGYT
>TRBJ1-4|TRBV6-5
ASSYSTGNEKLF
>TRBJ1-1|TRBV30
AGIDRGHSEAF
>TRBJ1-1|TRBV11-3
ASSRAGGNTEAF
>TRBJ1-5|TRBV28
ASSLFGTGGFKPQH
>TRBJ2-5|TRBV3-1/TRBV3-2
ASTGRNQETQY
>TRBJ2-1|TRBV19
ASSIYADSYNEQF
>TRBJ2-7|TRBV3-1/TRBV3-2
ASSSSTGAYEQY
>TRBJ1-1|TRBV14
ASSQDRYTEAF
>TRBJ2-7|TRBV19
ASKGRKTGGNYEQY
>TRBJ1-5|TRBV19
ASSISRGISNQPQH
>TRBJ1-5|TRBV6-2/TRBV6-3
ASSPSGSGWNQPQH
>TRBJ1-1|TRBV25-1
ASISETGNTEAF
>TRBJ1-4|TRBV7-9
ASTRTGEREKLF
>TRBJ2-7|TRBV7-2
ASSLDQGRREQY
>TRBJ1-4|TRBV12-3/TRBV12-4
ASNDRGKLF
>TRBJ2-1|TRBV19
ASSVHRGQGRDEQF
>TRBJ2-5|TRBV5-1
ASSETGQYQETQY
>TRBJ2-1|TRBV29-1
SSLSGRAGEQF
>TRBJ1-2|TRBV13
ASRLQGDYGYT
>TRBJ2-2|TRBV24-1
ATSDSWTTGELF
>TRBJ1-5|TRBV6-2/TRBV6-3
ASSYRQADNQPQH